This T cell receptor (beta chain) was captured by sequencing in a study of beta chain features in type 1 diabetes. Study-level points and caveats: Any HLA type influence on TCRB rearrangement was left unresolved here. People with Type 1 diabetes carried modestly yet significantly shorter TCRB CDR3s in all four CD4+ subsets.

Remarks on this clone: Its antigen is undetermined.

Sequencing targeted expressed TCRB transcripts, as all isolated RNA had been reverse transcribed. Clones were sequenced by immunoSEQ multiplex PCR, and TCRdb holds only the in-frame ones, with some missing. This table has hundreds of thousands of clones, 13% to 15% appearing once. The ends lost 1 base at V and 3 bases at J; junction bases unmatched: 2. The CDR3 has 16 amino acids. From germline, CDR1 is LNHNV and CDR2 YYDKDF (reference sequence). The receptor was derived from a man aged 25-45 years with type 1 diabetes. The sample comprised naive CD4+ T cells from blood. V gene TRBV15 combines with J gene TRBJ2-3; 12 nucleotides match TRBD2. CDR3 coding DNA: TGTGCCACCAGCAGAGGTCTAGCGGGAGGGACAGATACGCAGTATTTT. This sequence encodes CATSRGLAGGTDTQYF.